The 2 T cell receptor beta chains reported below all come from one sample, sequenced in a study of CD4+ T cells in melanoma. Some clones are missing from TCRdb's copy, which holds only in-frame ones; the method was immunoSEQ multiplex PCR. The table lists over 45,000 clones, roughly two thirds of them singletons. The source material was tumor tissue. The receptors were gathered from a human donor with melanoma.

This clone was seen only once. V is TRBV18 and J is TRBJ1-5; TRBD1 matches 7 bases. Germline V gene data show CDR1 as KGHSH and CDR2 as LQKENI. V trimming: 2 bases; J trimming: 5 bases; junction bases outside the gene matches: 6. The CDR3 is 15 amino acids. The CDR3 DNA is TGTGCCAGCTCACCAAGGACAGGTCACGATCAGCCCCAGCATTTT. Translated, it gives CASSPRTGHDQPQHF.

V usage is TRBV6-5 and J usage is TRBJ1-1; D remains unclear. V was shortened by 3 bases and J by 3 bases, with 8 bases between the two germline ends. Germline CDR1 is MNHEY and CDR2 is SVGAGI. This CDR3 has 13 amino acids. CDR3 DNA sequence: TGTGCCAGCAGTTATCGGGCCTACACTGAAGCTTTCTTT. The encoded protein is CASSYRAYTEAFF.